The 18 T cell receptor beta chains in this list originate from one sample, sequenced in a study of T cells in Graves' hyperthyroidism and ophthalmopathy. TCR beta CDR3 regions were amplified from RNA transcripts. An initial round of RT-PCR targeting the TCR CDR3 relied on the HTBI primer set. Each CDR3 protein is one row after TCRdb ran MiXCR on the multiplex PCR reads. The data show 700,000 to 950,000 distinct CDR3 sequences, around 40% seen once. The source material was blood. These receptors originate from a woman aged 40 to 50 with Graves' hyperthyroidism.

This chain links TRBV7-4 with TRBJ1-2, with D tentatively TRBD1 (6 bases). V lost 5 bases, J lost 7 bases, and 29 bases lay in between. Per germline, CDR1 SGHVT and CDR2 SQSDAQ. The CDR3 has 18 residues. In DNA, the CDR3 is TGTGCCAGCAGCGTGGAGCCGGGACACCTATTGTCTCCCCTTGGCTACACCTTC. It specifies CASSVEPGHLLSPLGYTF.

The gene calls are TRBV20-1 and TRBJ1-2, with TRBD1 matching over 9 bases. The CDR3 totals 11 residues. Germline loops: CDR1 DFQATT, CDR2 SNEGSKA (reference sequence). The V segment lost 5 bases and the J segment 10 bases; nucleotides outside the gene matches: 5. CDR3 DNA: TGCAGTGCTCTCCGGGACAGGGTCTACACCTTC. Translation: CSALRDRVYTF.

This clonotype was detected many times. The rearrangement uses TRBV19 and TRBJ1-5, with TRBD1 matching over 9 bases. V lost 5 bases and J lost 2; bases outside the gene matches: 7. The CDR3 runs 16 residues. In germline, CDR1 is LNHDA, CDR2 SQIVND (reference sequence). The CDR3 here is CASSPLTGGGNQPQHF. DNA of the CDR3: TGTGCCAGTAGTCCCCTAACAGGGGGCGGCAATCAGCCCCAGCATTTT.

In this sample, this clonotype turned up many times. The chain has TRBV11-3 and TRBJ2-5; D is perhaps TRBD1 or TRBD2 (5 bases each). The CDR3 loop spans 16 amino acids. Germline CDR1 is SGHNT and CDR2 is YENEEA. Trimming left V 1 base short and J 7 bases short, with 19 bases between. The CDR3 DNA follows: TGTGCCAGCAGCTTAGCCCGGGACCACCTCCTGCGGACCCAGTACTTC. Translated: CASSLARDHLLRTQYF. Complete variable domain (other parts from reference TRBV11-3 and TRBJ2-5): EAGVVQSPRYKIIEKKQPVAFWCNPISGHNTLYWYLQNLGQGPELLIRYENEEAVDDSQLPKDRFSAERLKGVDSTLKIQPAELGDSAVYLCASSLARDHLLRTQYFGPGTRLLVL.

This clonotype has just a few counts. The genes are TRBV18 and TRBJ2-7; tentative D call: TRBD2 (6 bases). The CDR3 extends over 12 amino acids. CDR1 and CDR2 from the germline V gene are KGHSH and LQKENI. V shed 6 bases and J shed 6 bases, with 12 bases lying between them. CDR3 loop: CASSPDYGEQYF. CDR3 coding DNA: TGTGCCAGCTCTCCGGACTATGGCGAGCAGTACTTC.

The V and J genes are TRBV5-6 and TRBJ1-1; TRBD1 might be the D (5 bases). This CDR3 is built from 14 residues. The germline gives CDR1 SGHDT, CDR2 YYEEEE. Trimming cost V 4 bases and J 6 bases, with 16 bases left between them. CDR3 sequence: CASSPWNDRPEAFF. The CDR3 DNA is TGTGCCAGCAGCCCGTGGAATGACAGACCTGAAGCTTTCTTT.

This clonotype was seen only once. The rearrangement joins TRBV5-4 to TRBJ1-2; D not certain. The CDR3 loop spans 17 amino acids. Trimming pared 1 base from V and 5 bases from J, leaving 21 bases between. The germline V gene encodes CDR1 SGHNT and CDR2 YYREEE (reference sequence). The CDR3 region is CASSLLAGRNLKYGYTF. The CDR3 nucleotides are TGTGCCAGCAGCTTGCTTGCGGGGAGGAACTTGAAGTATGGCTACACCTTC.

This chain connects TRBV7-2 to TRBJ2-6; tentatively, D is TRBD1 (6 bases). Trimming removed 5 bases at V and 3 bases at J, with 14 bases between. This CDR3 has 16 amino acids. The V gene's germline CDR1 is SGHTA and CDR2 FQGNSA. CDR3 region: CASSPAAGVGANVLTF. The CDR3 DNA is TGTGCCAGCAGCCCCGCCGCAGGGGTTGGGGCCAACGTCCTGACTTTC. The whole variable domain, filled in from reference TRBV7-2 and TRBJ2-6, reads GAGVSQSPSNKVTEKGKDVELRCDPISGHTALYWYRQSLGQGLEFLIYFQGNSAPDKSGLPSDRFSAERTGGSVSTLTIQRTQQEDSAVYLCASSPAAGVGANVLTFGAGSRLTVL.

This clonotype was observed a handful of times. In DNA form, the CDR3 reads TGTGCCAGCAGTTTAAACAGACCCTACGAGCAGTACTTC. It specifies CASSLNRPYEQYF. The V gene is TRBV12-3 or TRBV12-4, the J gene TRBJ2-7, with unresolved D. Between the trimmed V and J ends, which lost 2 bases and 2 bases, there was a span of 7 bases. The CDR3 contains 13 residues.

This clonotype was observed many times. The V and J genes are TRBV2 and TRBJ2-2, with TRBD2 as a possible D gene (5 bases). The length of the CDR3 is 13 residues. V shed 7 bases and J shed 1 base, with 7 bases lying between them. Germline V gene lookup returns CDR1 SNHLY and CDR2 FYNNEI. CDR3 bases: TGTGCCAGCATTCGGGAGAACACCGGGGAGCTGTTTTTT. Translation gives CASIRENTGELFF.

This clonotype was detected a few times. This chain links TRBV2 with TRBJ2-7; maybe TRBD1 (5 bases). The V end was cut by 4 bases, the J end by 1 base, with 20 bases between. Germline CDR1 SNHLY, CDR2 FYNNEI. This CDR3 has 17 residues. CDR3 in DNA: TGTGCCAGCAGTGGGGCAGGGCCCGAACTCCCGTCCTACGAGCAGTACTTC. Protein: CASSGAGPELPSYEQYF.

This clonotype was found many times. The chain combines TRBV2 with TRBJ1-2; D gene unclear. This CDR3 is built from 13 residues. Germline CDR1 reads SNHLY; CDR2 reads FYNNEI. The V and J ends lost 1 base and 3 bases respectively, with 6 bases between them. CDR3: CASSEELYYGYTF. CDR3 nucleotide sequence: TGTGCCAGCAGTGAAGAGCTGTACTATGGCTACACCTTC.

CDR3 loop: CSVLRDRDFPGYTF. The CDR3 bases are TGCAGCGTCCTCCGGGACAGGGACTTCCCTGGCTACACCTTC. This chain connects TRBV29-1 to TRBJ1-2; TRBD1 agrees at 9 bases. The CDR3 has 14 residues. V gave up 6 bases and J gave up 7 bases; unmatched junction bases: 12. Germline loops: CDR1 SQVTM, CDR2 ANQGSEA.

There are many counts of this clonotype. The chain recombines TRBV6-5 with TRBJ1-1; D not resolved. Germline CDR1 is MNHEY and CDR2 is SVGAGI. This CDR3 is built from 10 residues. Trimming took 2 bases from V and 12 from J, leaving 7 bases between them. The CDR3 DNA sequence: TGTGCCAGCAGTTACAGGGATCCTTTCTTT. It translates to CASSYRDPFF.

The V call is TRBV4-1, the J call TRBJ2-7; 8 bases are shared with TRBD2. The V segment lost 6 bases and the J segment 0 bases; nucleotides outside the gene matches: 7. The CDR3 sequence is 15 residues long. Looked up from germline, CDR1 is MGHRA and CDR2 is YSYEKL. The CDR3 region is CASSLTSGVSYEQYF. CDR3 nucleotides: TGCGCCAGCAGTCTAACTAGCGGAGTCTCCTACGAGCAGTACTTC.

V gene TRBV3-1 combines with J gene TRBJ1-6; no firm D call. The CDR3 has 12 amino acids. V was pared by 2 bases and J by 14 bases, with 10 bases between. The germline gives CDR1 LGHDT, CDR2 YNNKEL (reference sequence). The CDR3 nucleotides are TGTGCCAGCAGCCAACAACACGGTTCCCTCCACTTT. Translating gives CASSQQHGSLHF.

This clonotype was seen repeatedly, ten times or more. CDR3 coding DNA: TGTGCCAGCAGCTCAACAGGGGCTGGGGAGCAGTACTTC. Translated: CASSSTGAGEQYF. This sequence joins TRBV7-9 and TRBJ2-7; TRBD1 agrees at 7 bases. Germline assignment: CDR1 SEHNR and CDR2 FQNEAQ (reference sequence). This CDR3 has 13 amino acids. The V and J ends lost 4 bases and 7 bases, in that order; junction bases with no gene match: 7.

The V call is TRBV28, the J call TRBJ1-6; 9 bases align to TRBD1. There are 15 residues in the CDR3. Germline-derived CDR1 and CDR2 are MDHEN and SYDVKM. The V segment lost 2 bases and the J segment 9 bases; nucleotides outside the gene matches: 5. CDR3 in amino acids: CASSLPTGGGSPLHF. In nucleotides, the CDR3 is TGTGCCAGCAGTTTACCAACAGGGGGCGGTTCACCCCTCCACTTT.